This T cell receptor beta chain was profiled in a study of cytomegalovirus exposure and HLA in healthy donors. This CDR3 comprises 15 residues. The V end was cut by 1 base, the J end by 9 bases, with 16 bases between. Germline V gives CDR1 SGHVS, CDR2 FQNEAQ. The study, taken as a whole, reports: Because they were indistinguishable, some V segments, including TRBV6-2 and TRBV6-3, were excluded.

Vbeta (60) and Jbeta (13) primers were used in the PCR. Repertoires were generated with immunoSEQ multiplex PCR, while TCRdb's copy carries only in-frame clones and drops some. The data contain 150,000 or so clones, around four fifths of them singletons. Regarding this clone: What it binds is not known.

The rearrangement uses TRBV7-8 and TRBJ2-1; TRBD2 might be the D (5 bases). This clonotype was obtained from a man aged 30 to 45 in good health and CMV-seropositive. The material sequenced was PBMCs. The CDR3, as DNA: TGTGCCAGCAGCTTAGAGAAGGTAGCGTCTGTTGAGCAGTTCTTC. It is translated as CASSLEKVASVEQFF.